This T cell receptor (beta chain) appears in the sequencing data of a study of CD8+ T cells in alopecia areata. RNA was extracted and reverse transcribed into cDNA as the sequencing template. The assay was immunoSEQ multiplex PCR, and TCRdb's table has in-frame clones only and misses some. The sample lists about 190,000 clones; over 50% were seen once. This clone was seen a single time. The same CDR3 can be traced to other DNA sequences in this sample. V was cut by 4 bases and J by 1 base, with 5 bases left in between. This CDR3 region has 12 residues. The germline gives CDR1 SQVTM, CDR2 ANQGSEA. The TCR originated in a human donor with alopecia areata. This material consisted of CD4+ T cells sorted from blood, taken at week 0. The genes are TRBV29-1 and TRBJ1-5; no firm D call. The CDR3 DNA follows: TGCAGCGTTGGCGAAAGCAATCAGCCCCAGCATTTT. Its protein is CSVGESNQPQHF.